The clone carrying this TCR beta chain was seen a handful of times. Antigen specificity is unknown. In each sample, at least 7 million PBMCs were isolated. This specimen comes from a study of blood T cells in healthy people across ages. Overall study results and limits: Getting older went along with TCR beta diversity per million T cells dropping roughly linearly.

It was with a sample-barcoded 5' primer and a J-beta primer mix that a second PCR of roughly 7 to 12 cycles was run. Through a template-switch adaptor with 12 random nucleotides, each cDNA molecule received a tag. A minimum of 3 million CDR3-containing paired-end reads was obtained for each sample. TCRdb re-analysed the 5' RACE reads in MiXCR, keeping a single row per CDR3 protein. The sample holds almost 1 million distinct CDR3 sequences; 45% to 60% are singletons and the top ten take roughly 23%. Sequenced input: blood. The TCR sequence derives from a woman in her sixties in good health.

The CDR3 coding sequence is TGTGCCAGCAGCCGATCCGGGACAGGGTATGGCTACACCTTC. Protein product: CASSRSGTGYGYTF. V gene TRBV5-4 combines with J gene TRBJ1-2; TRBD1 matches at 9 bases. Germline CDR1 SGHNT, CDR2 YYREEE (reference sequence). The CDR3 is 14 residues long. The ends lost 4 bases at V and 5 bases at J; junction bases unmatched: 6.